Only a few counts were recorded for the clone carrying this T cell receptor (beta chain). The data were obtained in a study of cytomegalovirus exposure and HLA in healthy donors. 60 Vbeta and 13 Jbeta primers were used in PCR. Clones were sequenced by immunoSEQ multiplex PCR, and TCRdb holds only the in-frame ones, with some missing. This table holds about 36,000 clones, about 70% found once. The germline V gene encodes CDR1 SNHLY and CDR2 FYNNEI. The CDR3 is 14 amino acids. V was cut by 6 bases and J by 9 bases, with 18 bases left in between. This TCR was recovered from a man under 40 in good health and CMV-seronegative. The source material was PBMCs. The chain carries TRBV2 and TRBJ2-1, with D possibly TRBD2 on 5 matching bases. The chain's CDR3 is CASSLEAGRGEQFF. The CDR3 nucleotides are TGTGCCAGCAGCCTGGAGGCAGGACGAGGTGAGCAGTTCTTC.